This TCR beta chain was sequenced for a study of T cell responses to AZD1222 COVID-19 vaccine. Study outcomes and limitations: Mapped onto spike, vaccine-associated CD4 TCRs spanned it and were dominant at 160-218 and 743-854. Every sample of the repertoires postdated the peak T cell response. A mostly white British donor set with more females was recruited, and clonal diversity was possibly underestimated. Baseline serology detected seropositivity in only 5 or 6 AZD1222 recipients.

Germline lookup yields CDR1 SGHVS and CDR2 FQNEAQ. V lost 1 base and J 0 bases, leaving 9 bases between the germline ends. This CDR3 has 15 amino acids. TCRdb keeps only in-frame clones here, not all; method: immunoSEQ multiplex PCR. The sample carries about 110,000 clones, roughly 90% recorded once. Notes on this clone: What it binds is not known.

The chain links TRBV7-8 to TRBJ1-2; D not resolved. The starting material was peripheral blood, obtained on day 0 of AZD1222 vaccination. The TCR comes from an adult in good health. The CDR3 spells CASSLVVNPNYGYTF. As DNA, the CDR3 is TGTGCCAGCAGCTTAGTGGTCAACCCTAACTATGGCTACACCTTC.